These T cell receptor beta chains were read from a single sample in a study of CD4+ T cells in melanoma. Repertoires were generated with immunoSEQ multiplex PCR, while TCRdb's copy carries only in-frame clones and drops some. The table shows 50,000 to 60,000 clones, with roughly 69% occurring only once. Sequenced input: tumor tissue. The receptor set was obtained from a human donor with melanoma. Each CDR3 is given with its conserved first and last residue. A D gene is named only where the DNA matches it firmly. The size field is filled for only some rows; it gives once, few, many or a size class.

v_gene	d_gene	j_gene	abundance	CDR3aa	CDR3nt
TRBV5-8	TRBD1	TRBJ1-3	once	CASSRGQTNSGNTIYF	TGTGCCAGCAGCCGGGGACAGACTAACTCTGGAAACACCATATATTTT
TRBV27	.	TRBJ1-4	.	CASSLYPPGWTPGATNEKLFF	TGTGCCAGCAGTTTGTACCCTCCTGGTTGGACCCCTGGGGCAACTAATGAAAAACTGTTTTTT
TRBV7-8	.	TRBJ2-2	.	CASSNWEKAGELFF	TGTGCCAGCAGCAACTGGGAAAAAGCCGGGGAGCTGTTTTTT
TRBV9	.	TRBJ2-7	few	CASSEQGGFYEQYF	TGTGCCAGCAGCGAGCAGGGAGGTTTCTACGAGCAGTACTTC
TRBV5-6	.	TRBJ1-1	.	CASSILNRETEAFF	TGTGCCAGCAGCATACTCAACAGGGAAACTGAAGCTTTCTTT
TRBV29-1	.	TRBJ2-2	.	CSVVHRNTGELFF	TGCAGCGTTGTCCACAGGAACACCGGGGAGCTGTTTTTT
TRBV10-3	TRBD2	TRBJ2-3	.	CAISEGGGVTDTQYF	TGTGCCATCAGTGAGGGCGGGGGGGTCACAGATACGCAGTATTTT
TRBV30	TRBD1	TRBJ2-7	.	CAWTGTGLFEQYF	TGTGCCTGGACCGGGACAGGGTTGTTCGAGCAGTACTTC
TRBV5-6	TRBD1	TRBJ1-1	medium-sized	CASSRTGRPQAFF	TGTGCCAGCAGCCGGACAGGGAGGCCCCAAGCTTTCTTT
TRBV27	.	TRBJ2-7	once	CASSRTGRSSYEQYF	TGTGCCAGCAGTCGGACTGGGAGGAGCTCCTACGAGCAGTACTTC
TRBV6-1	TRBD2	TRBJ2-5	.	CASSVLAGGPAGETQYF	TGTGCCAGCAGTGTTCTCGCGGGGGGGCCTGCCGGGGAGACCCAGTACTTC
TRBV7-6	TRBD1	TRBJ1-1	.	CASSIGQGGTEAFF	TGTGCCAGCAGTATCGGACAGGGGGGCACTGAAGCTTTCTTT
TRBV18	.	TRBJ2-1	.	CASSPPARAYNEQFF	TGTGCCAGCTCACCACCGGCCAGGGCATACAATGAGCAGTTCTTC
TRBV29-1	.	TRBJ1-2	.	CSGVLLGGYTF	TGCAGCGGGGTACTACTTGGGGGCTACACCTTC
TRBV5-4	.	TRBJ1-6	.	CASSLEVGTLHF	TGTGCCAGCAGCTTGGAAGTAGGCACCCTCCACTTT
TRBV19	.	TRBJ1-1	.	CASRRSGANTEAFF	TGTGCCAGTAGACGAAGTGGGGCCAACACTGAAGCTTTCTTT
TRBV30	TRBD1	TRBJ1-6	many	CAWSPGQGSYSPLHF	TGTGCCTGGAGTCCCGGACAGGGAAGTTATTCACCCCTCCACTTT
TRBV7-3	TRBD2	TRBJ2-2	many	CASSLRKERGDSNTGELFF	TGTGCCAGCAGCTTAAGGAAGGAGCGGGGGGACTCGAACACCGGGGAGCTGTTTTTT
TRBV14	.	TRBJ1-6	.	CASSKQGITYNSPLHF	TGTGCCAGCAGCAAACAGGGTATCACCTATAATTCACCCCTCCACTTT
TRBV11-2	.	TRBJ2-3	few	CASSLVQFGHTQYF	TGTGCCAGCAGCTTAGTCCAGTTTGGCCATACGCAGTATTTT
TRBV5-1	TRBD1	TRBJ2-1	medium-sized	CASSLKQGAHIEQFF	TGCGCCAGCAGCTTGAAACAGGGGGCCCACATTGAGCAGTTCTTC
TRBV5-4	.	TRBJ1-3	.	CASSIQGYSGNTIYF	TGTGCCAGCAGCATACAGGGTTACTCTGGAAACACCATATATTTT
TRBV28	.	TRBJ2-7	.	CASSFYGGSYEQYF	TGTGCCAGCAGTTTTTATGGCGGTTCCTACGAGCAGTACTTC
TRBV2	.	TRBJ2-1	.	CASSEQGYNEQFF	TGTGCCAGCAGTGAACAGGGGTACAATGAGCAGTTCTTC
TRBV5-6	.	TRBJ2-7	.	CASSSQGSYEQYF	TGTGCCAGCAGCTCACAGGGCTCCTACGAGCAGTACTTC
TRBV7-8	.	TRBJ1-1	.	CASSLWTVNTEAFF	TGTGCCAGCAGCCTATGGACAGTGAACACTGAAGCTTTCTTT
TRBV4-1	.	TRBJ2-7	.	CASSQVGNTYEQYF	TGCGCCAGCAGCCAAGTGGGGAATACCTACGAGCAGTACTTC
TRBV4-1	.	TRBJ2-4	many	CASSQVRASEIKNIQYF	TGCGCCAGCAGCCAAGTTAGGGCTAGCGAGATAAAAAACATTCAGTACTTC
TRBV11-2	TRBD1	TRBJ2-7	.	CASRDRGLSSYEQYF	TGTGCCAGCAGGGACAGGGGGCTTAGCTCCTACGAGCAGTACTTC
TRBV7-2	.	TRBJ2-4	.	CASSLWEEKNIQYF	TGTGCCAGCAGCTTATGGGAAGAGAAAAACATTCAGTACTTC
TRBV27	.	TRBJ2-5	.	CASSLSDSGEHETQYF	TGTGCCAGCAGTTTATCGGACAGCGGCGAACACGAGACCCAGTACTTC
TRBV4-3	.	TRBJ1-3	.	CASSQARGVLMTGNTIYF	TGCGCCAGCAGCCAAGCCAGGGGCGTACTTATGACTGGAAACACCATATATTTT
TRBV7-9	TRBD2	TRBJ2-7	.	CASSPPPGLADYEQYF	TGTGCCAGCAGCCCTCCGCCGGGACTAGCGGACTACGAGCAGTACTTC
TRBV5-1	TRBD1	TRBJ1-4	.	CASSLGTGREKLFF	TGCGCCAGCAGCTTAGGGACAGGGCGTGAAAAACTGTTTTTT
TRBV5-1	.	TRBJ2-7	.	CASSLVSGKELEQYF	TGCGCCAGCAGCTTGGTGTCGGGTAAGGAACTCGAGCAGTACTTC
TRBV11-2	TRBD2	TRBJ2-2	.	CASSLGLAANTGELFF	TGTGCCAGCAGCTTAGGACTAGCGGCGAACACCGGGGAGCTGTTTTTT
TRBV30	.	TRBJ1-5	many	CAWSLRQSNQPQHF	TGTGCCTGGAGTTTAAGACAGAGCAATCAGCCCCAGCATTTT
TRBV7-2	.	TRBJ1-6	.	CASSFEPLSPLHF	TGTGCCAGCAGCTTTGAACCACTTTCACCCCTCCACTTT
TRBV6-5	.	TRBJ1-5	.	CASRGGGGNQPQHF	TGTGCCAGCAGGGGAGGGGGTGGCAATCAGCCCCAGCATTTT
TRBV11-2	TRBD1	TRBJ2-1	.	CASSLVPGGAYNEQFF	TGTGCCAGCAGCTTAGTTCCAGGGGGCGCCTACAATGAGCAGTTCTTC
TRBV7-2	.	TRBJ2-4	.	CASSTEYGVAKNIQYF	TGTGCCAGCAGCACGGAATACGGGGTAGCCAAAAACATTCAGTACTTC
TRBV6-1	.	TRBJ1-3	.	CASSGGPISGNTIYF	TGTGCCAGCAGCGGTGGACCAATCTCTGGAAACACCATATATTTT
TRBV15	TRBD2	TRBJ2-5	.	CATSRTSGVKETQYF	TGTGCCACCAGCAGGACTAGCGGAGTAAAAGAGACCCAGTACTTC
TRBV6-6	TRBD1	TRBJ2-5	few	CASSRQGVKETQYF	TGTGCCAGCAGTCGACAGGGGGTTAAGGAGACCCAGTACTTC
TRBV30	.	TRBJ1-4	.	CAWSVSEKLFF	TGTGCCTGGAGTGTATCGGAAAAACTGTTTTTT
TRBV30	.	TRBJ2-6	.	CAWRKGPSSGANVLTF	TGTGCCTGGAGGAAGGGGCCTAGCTCTGGGGCCAACGTCCTGACTTTC
TRBV28	.	TRBJ1-5	.	CASRLEGGRDQPQHF	TGTGCCAGCCGCCTTGAGGGCGGCAGGGATCAGCCCCAGCATTTT
TRBV6-6	.	TRBJ2-7	.	CASINILGGSYEQYF	TGTGCCAGCATTAACATCCTTGGCGGATCCTACGAGCAGTACTTC
TRBV4-2	.	TRBJ2-1	many	CASSQVDSPKYNEQFF	TGTGCCAGCAGCCAAGTGGACAGCCCGAAATACAATGAGCAGTTCTTC